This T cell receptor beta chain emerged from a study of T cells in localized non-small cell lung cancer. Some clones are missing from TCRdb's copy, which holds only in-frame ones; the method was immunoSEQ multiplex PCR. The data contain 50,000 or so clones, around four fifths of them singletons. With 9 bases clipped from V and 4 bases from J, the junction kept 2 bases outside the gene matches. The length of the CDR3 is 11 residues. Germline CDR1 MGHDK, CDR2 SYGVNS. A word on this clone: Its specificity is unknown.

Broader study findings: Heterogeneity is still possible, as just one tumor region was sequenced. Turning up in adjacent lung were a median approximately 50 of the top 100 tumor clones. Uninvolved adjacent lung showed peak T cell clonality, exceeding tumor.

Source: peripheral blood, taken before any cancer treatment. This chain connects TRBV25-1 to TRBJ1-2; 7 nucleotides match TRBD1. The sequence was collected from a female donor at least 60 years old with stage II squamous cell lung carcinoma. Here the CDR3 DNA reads TGTGCCAGACAGGGGTTCTATGGCTACACCTTC. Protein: CARQGFYGYTF.